The source of this T cell receptor beta chain is a study of blood T cell repertoires in COVID-19. Study-wide context: Whether acute or convalescent, the COVID-19 samples came from the United States, Italy and Spain. PBMCs, B-cell-depleted T cells, or T cells provided the cDNA or gDNA that made up the material.

This CDR3 is built from 16 residues. Germline values: CDR1 SGHTA, CDR2 FQGNSA. V dropped 0 bases and J dropped 2; count of bases not matched to a gene: 6. In the original analysis: Estimated nucleated cell counts came from reference gene primer amplification. Some clones are missing from TCRdb's copy, which holds only in-frame ones; the method was immunoSEQ multiplex PCR. The V and J calls and clone size were taken over from that table, and D and trimming were inferred from the DNA. The repertoire has 85,000 to 110,000 clones, 87% of them found once; the top ten carry about 6.3%. The rearrangement links TRBV7-2 to TRBJ2-5; 7 bases align to TRBD2. The origin of this receptor is a human donor in a cohort sampled during active COVID-19. Material for sequencing was peripheral blood. The CDR3 is CASSLAGTGGQETQYF. DNA of the CDR3: TGTGCCAGCAGCTTAGCGGGGACGGGGGGACAAGAGACCCAGTACTTC.